The clone carrying this T cell receptor (beta chain) came up a few times. The trim removed 2 bases at V and 5 bases at J, leaving 10 bases unmatched. CDR1 is PRHDT and CDR2 is FYEKMQ in the germline V gene (reference sequence). The length of the CDR3 is 17 residues. This sample is part of a study of cytomegalovirus exposure and HLA in healthy donors. The PCR ran on 60 Vbeta and 13 Jbeta primers. TCRdb's copy holds only in-frame clones and misses some; the assay was immunoSEQ multiplex PCR. The sample has roughly 180,000 clones; 75% to 80% are singletons. This chain connects TRBV13 to TRBJ2-3; TRBD2 aligns across 10 bases. The TCR comes from a female donor in good health and CMV-seronegative. The sequenced sample was PBMCs. CDR3 nucleotide sequence: TGTGCCAGCAGCTTACGCCTAGCGGGAGTCGCCGGAGATACGCAGTATTTT. It specifies CASSLRLAGVAGDTQYF.